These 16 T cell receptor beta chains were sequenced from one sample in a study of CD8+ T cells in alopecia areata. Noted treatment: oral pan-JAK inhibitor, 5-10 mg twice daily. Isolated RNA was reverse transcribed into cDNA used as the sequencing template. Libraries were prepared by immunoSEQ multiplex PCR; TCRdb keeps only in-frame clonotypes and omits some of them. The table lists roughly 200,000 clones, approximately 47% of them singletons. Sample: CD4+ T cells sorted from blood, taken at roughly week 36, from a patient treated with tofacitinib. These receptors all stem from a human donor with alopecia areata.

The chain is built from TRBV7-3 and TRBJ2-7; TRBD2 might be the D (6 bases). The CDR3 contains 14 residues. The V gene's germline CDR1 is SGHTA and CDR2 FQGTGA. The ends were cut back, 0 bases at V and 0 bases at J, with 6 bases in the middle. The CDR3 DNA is TGTGCCAGCAGCTTAACGCGGGACTCCTACGAGCAGTACTTC. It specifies CASSLTRDSYEQYF.

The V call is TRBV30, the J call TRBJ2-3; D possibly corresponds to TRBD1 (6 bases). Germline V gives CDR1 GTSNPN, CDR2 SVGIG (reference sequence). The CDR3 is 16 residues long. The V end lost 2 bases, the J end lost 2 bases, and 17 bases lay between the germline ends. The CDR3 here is CAWSRAGTFSTDTQYF. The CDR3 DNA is TGTGCCTGGAGTCGGGCAGGGACATTCTCCACAGATACGCAGTATTTT.

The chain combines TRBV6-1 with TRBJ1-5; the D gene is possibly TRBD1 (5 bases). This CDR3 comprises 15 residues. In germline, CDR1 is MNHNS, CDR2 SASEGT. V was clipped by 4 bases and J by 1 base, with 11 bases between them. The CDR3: CASSGADRSNQPQHF. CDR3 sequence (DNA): TGTGCCAGCAGTGGCGCCGACAGAAGCAATCAGCCCCAGCATTTT.

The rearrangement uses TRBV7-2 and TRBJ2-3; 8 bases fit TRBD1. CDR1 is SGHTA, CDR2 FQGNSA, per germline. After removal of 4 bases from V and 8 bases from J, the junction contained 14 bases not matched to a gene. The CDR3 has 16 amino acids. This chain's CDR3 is CASSSKGQGLVGTQYF. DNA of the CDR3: TGTGCCAGCAGCTCGAAAGGACAGGGCCTCGTGGGTACGCAGTATTTT.

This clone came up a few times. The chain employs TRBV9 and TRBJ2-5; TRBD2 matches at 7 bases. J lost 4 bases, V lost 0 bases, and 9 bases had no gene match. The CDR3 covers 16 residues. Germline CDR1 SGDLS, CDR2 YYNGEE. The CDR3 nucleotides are TGTGCCAGCAGCGTAGCTGGGAGTAGCGGGCTAGAGACCCAGTACTTC. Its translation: CASSVAGSSGLETQYF.

The CDR3 DNA follows: TGTGCCAGCAGCGTAGACCTAGCGGACGATACGCAGTATTTT. This codes for CASSVDLADDTQYF. The chain joins TRBV9 to TRBJ2-3; TRBD2 matches 7 bases. The CDR3 extends over 14 amino acids. Germline V lookup: CDR1 SGDLS, CDR2 YYNGEE. The J segment lost 6 bases and the V segment lost 0 bases, leaving 4 bases of the junction unmatched.

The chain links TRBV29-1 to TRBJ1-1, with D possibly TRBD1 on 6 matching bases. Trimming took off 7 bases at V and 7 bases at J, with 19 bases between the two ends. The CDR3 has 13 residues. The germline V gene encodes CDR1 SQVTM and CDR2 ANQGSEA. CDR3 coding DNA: TGCAGCGCCTCCGAGGGGGGAGGACGTGAAGCTTTCTTT. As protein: CSASEGGGREAFF.

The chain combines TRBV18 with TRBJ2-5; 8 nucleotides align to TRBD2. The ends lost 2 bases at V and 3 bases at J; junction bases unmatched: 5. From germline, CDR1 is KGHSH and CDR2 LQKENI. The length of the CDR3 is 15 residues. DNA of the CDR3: TGTGCCAGCTCACCAGAAAGCGGGAGTAAAGAGACCCAGTACTTC. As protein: CASSPESGSKETQYF.

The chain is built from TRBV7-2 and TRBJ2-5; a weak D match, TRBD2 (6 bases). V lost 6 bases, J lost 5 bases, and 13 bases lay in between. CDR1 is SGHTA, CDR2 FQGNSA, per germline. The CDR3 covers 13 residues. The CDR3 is CASSKTRDETQYF. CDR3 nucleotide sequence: TGTGCCAGCAGTAAGACTAGGGACGAGACCCAGTACTTC.

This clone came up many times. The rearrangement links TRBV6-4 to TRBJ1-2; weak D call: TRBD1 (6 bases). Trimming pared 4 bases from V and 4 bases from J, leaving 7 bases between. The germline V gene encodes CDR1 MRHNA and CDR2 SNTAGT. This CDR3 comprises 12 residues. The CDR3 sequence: CASSGTVYGYTF. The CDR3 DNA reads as TGTGCCAGCAGTGGGACAGTCTATGGCTACACCTTC.

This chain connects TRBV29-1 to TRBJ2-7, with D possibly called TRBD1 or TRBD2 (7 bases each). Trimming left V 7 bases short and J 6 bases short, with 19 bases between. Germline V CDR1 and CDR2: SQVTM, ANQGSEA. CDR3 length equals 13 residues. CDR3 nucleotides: TGCAGCGCTCAAAGGGGGCCGGGGGGCGAGCAGTACTTC. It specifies CSAQRGPGGEQYF.

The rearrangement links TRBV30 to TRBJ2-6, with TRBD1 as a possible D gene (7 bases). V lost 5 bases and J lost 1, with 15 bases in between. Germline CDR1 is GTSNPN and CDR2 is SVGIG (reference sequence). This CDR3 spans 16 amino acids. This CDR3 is CAWRDRDSSGANVLTF. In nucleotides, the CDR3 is TGTGCCTGGCGAGACAGGGACTCGTCTGGGGCCAACGTCCTGACTTTC. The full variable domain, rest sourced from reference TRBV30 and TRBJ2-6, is SQTIHQWPATLVQPVGSPLSLECTVEGTSNPNLYWYRQAAGRGLQLLFYSVGIGQISSEVPQNLSASRPQDRQFILSSKKLLLSDSGFYLCAWRDRDSSGANVLTFGAGSRLTVL.

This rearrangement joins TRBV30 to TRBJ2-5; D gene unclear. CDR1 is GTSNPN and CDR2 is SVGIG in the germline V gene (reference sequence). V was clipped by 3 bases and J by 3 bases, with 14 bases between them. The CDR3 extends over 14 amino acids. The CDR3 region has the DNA TGTGCCTGGAGCGTAGCATTAGTAAAAGAGACCCAGTACTTC. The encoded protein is CAWSVALVKETQYF.

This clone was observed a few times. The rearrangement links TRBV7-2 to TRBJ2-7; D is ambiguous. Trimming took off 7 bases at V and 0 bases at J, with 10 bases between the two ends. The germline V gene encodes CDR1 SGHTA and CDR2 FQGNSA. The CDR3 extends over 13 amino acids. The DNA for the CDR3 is TGTGCCAGCACCCCCCTCGTCTCCTACGAGCAGTACTTC. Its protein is CASTPLVSYEQYF.

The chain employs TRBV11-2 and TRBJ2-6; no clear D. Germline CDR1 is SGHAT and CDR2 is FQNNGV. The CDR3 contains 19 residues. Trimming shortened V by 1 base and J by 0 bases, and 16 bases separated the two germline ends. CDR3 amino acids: CASSLVVWQVRSGANVLTF. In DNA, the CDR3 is TGTGCCAGCAGCTTAGTAGTCTGGCAAGTCCGCTCTGGGGCCAACGTCCTGACTTTC.

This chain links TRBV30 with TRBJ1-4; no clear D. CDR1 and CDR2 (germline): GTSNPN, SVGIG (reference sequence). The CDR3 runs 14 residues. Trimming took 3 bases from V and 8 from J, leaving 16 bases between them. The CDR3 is CAWSRGGIREKLFF. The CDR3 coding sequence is TGTGCCTGGAGCCGCGGTGGGATCAGAGAAAAACTGTTTTTT.